These 14 T cell receptor beta chains were all obtained from the same sample, sequenced in a study. The TRBV12-4/TRBJ1-2 clonotypes were amplified using barcode primers with ligated adaptors. Each CDR3 protein gets one entry after TCRdb re-called the multiplex PCR reads with MiXCR. The table includes several hundred distinct CDR3 sequences, 12% to 15% detected once. The sequenced sample consisted of naive CD4+ T cells sorted from blood. Stated subset: naive CD4+ T cells, CD4+CD45RA+CD25-. The receptors derive from a female donor with breast cancer.

This clonotype ranks as large. The chain links TRBV12-3 or TRBV12-4 to TRBJ1-2; D gene ambiguous. The CDR3 is 15 residues long. V lost 2 bases and J lost 0, with 10 bases in between. The chain's CDR3 is CASSLRSATNYGYTF. The CDR3 DNA follows: TGTGCCAGCAGTTTAAGGTCAGCAACTAACTATGGCTACACCTTC.

The chain has TRBV12-3 or TRBV12-4 and TRBJ1-2; 7 nucleotides line up with TRBD1. V trimming: 7 bases; J trimming: 8 bases; junction bases outside the gene matches: 7. CDR3 length: 12 residues. CDR3 sequence reads: CASTPTGLGYTF. The CDR3 DNA sequence: TGTGCCAGCACACCGACAGGGCTGGGCTACACCTTC.

This clonotype ranks as medium-sized. This chain joins TRBV12-3 or TRBV12-4 and TRBJ1-2; 10 positions agree with TRBD1. CDR3 length: 13 amino acids. Trimming at V came to 5 bases and at J to 9 bases, leaving 6 bases not matched to a gene. The CDR3 DNA reads TGTGCCAGCAGTCTCCGGGACAGGGGAAGCTACACCTTC. Translating gives CASSLRDRGSYTF.

This clonotype is medium-sized (0.01 to 0.1%). This chain uses TRBV12-3 or TRBV12-4 with TRBJ1-2; D unclear. Deletions cut 6 bases from V and 0 bases from J, with 14 bases between. The CDR3 has 15 residues. The CDR3 DNA follows: TGTGCCAGCAGCCCGAAGCGGGGAACTAACTATGGCTACACCTTC. It yields the protein CASSPKRGTNYGYTF.

This clonotype is judged large (0.1 to 1%). V gene TRBV12-3 or TRBV12-4 combines with J gene TRBJ1-2, with TRBD1 identical over 9 bases. V shed 5 bases, J shed 2 bases, and the junction held 12 bases outside the gene matches. The CDR3 runs to 17 residues. The chain's CDR3 is CASSLSPTGQGNYGYTF. The CDR3 nucleotides read TGTGCCAGCAGTCTAAGTCCTACGGGACAGGGCAACTATGGCTACACCTTC.

By sample fraction, this clonotype is hyperexpanded. The chain recombines TRBV12-3 or TRBV12-4 with TRBJ1-2, with D hard to call. The CDR3 runs to 13 residues. V lost 3 bases and J 8 bases, leaving 13 bases between the germline ends. CDR3 sequence: CASSLRQVRGYTF. CDR3 coding DNA: TGTGCCAGCAGTTTGCGGCAGGTACGAGGCTACACCTTC.

Within the sample, this clonotype is medium-sized. The J gene is TRBJ1-2, the V gene TRBV12-3 or TRBV12-4; 7 nucleotides line up with TRBD1. The V and J ends lost 5 bases and 2 bases, in that order; junction bases with no gene match: 5. The CDR3 totals 14 residues. The CDR3 DNA follows: TGTGCCAGCAGTCGACAGGGTAGGAACTATGGCTACACCTTC. Protein sequence: CASSRQGRNYGYTF.

In its sample, this clonotype was seen a few times. The CDR3 DNA reads TGTGCCAGCACCTCGACAGCTAACTATGGCTACACCTTC. Translating gives CASTSTANYGYTF. The chain combines TRBV12-3 or TRBV12-4 with TRBJ1-2, with D perhaps TRBD1 (5 bases). The CDR3 is 13 residues long. The V end was cut by 7 bases, the J end by 0 bases, with 9 bases between.

This clonotype is large by share. CDR3 sequence: CASSLRMGSYGYTF. The CDR3 bases are TGTGCCAGCAGTTTACGGATGGGAAGTTATGGCTACACCTTC. The chain links TRBV12-3 or TRBV12-4 to TRBJ1-2; D remains ambiguous. Between the trimmed V and J ends, which lost 2 bases and 5 bases, there was a span of 12 bases. The length of the CDR3 is 14 residues.

This clonotype was seen more than once but under ten times. V is TRBV12-3 or TRBV12-4 and J is TRBJ1-2; D perhaps matches TRBD1 (5 bases). The CDR3 loop spans 11 amino acids. The V end was cut by 5 bases, the J end by 8 bases, with 9 bases between. The CDR3 sequence is CASSQGLGYTF. The CDR3 DNA sequence: TGTGCCAGCAGTCAGGGTCTCGGCTACACCTTC.

By share, this clonotype counts as large. The gene calls are TRBV12-3 or TRBV12-4 and TRBJ1-2; D is unclear. CDR3 size: 14 residues. Trimming cost V 2 bases and J 5 bases, with 12 bases left between them. CDR3 residues: CASSLKRSAYGYTF. DNA for the CDR3: TGTGCCAGCAGTTTAAAACGTTCGGCATATGGCTACACCTTC.

By share, this clonotype counts as medium-sized (0.01 to 0.1%). The genes are TRBV12-3 or TRBV12-4 and TRBJ1-2; maybe TRBD1 (5 bases). This CDR3 is built from 14 residues. Trimming took 6 bases from V and 7 from J, leaving 18 bases between them. The CDR3 loop is CASRTEGRKVGYTF. The CDR3 bases are TGTGCCAGCAGGACAGAGGGGCGGAAGGTTGGCTACACCTTC.

The rearrangement joins TRBV12-3 or TRBV12-4 to TRBJ1-2; 7 nucleotides align to TRBD1. The CDR3 is 13 residues long. The V gene end was trimmed by 4 bases and the J gene end by 6 bases; junction bases not matched to a gene: 5. The CDR3 is CASSWSGTDGYTF. DNA for the CDR3: TGTGCCAGCAGTTGGTCCGGGACAGATGGCTACACCTTC.

In its sample, this clonotype is medium-sized. This CDR3 reads CASSFDSNYGYTF. The CDR3 DNA follows: TGTGCCAGCAGTTTCGATTCTAACTATGGCTACACCTTC. The chain joins TRBV12-3 or TRBV12-4 to TRBJ1-2; no firm D call. V gave up 3 bases and J gave up 0 bases, with 5 bases separating them. The CDR3 runs to 13 residues.